This entry concerns a single TCR beta chain. CDR3 size: 14 residues. Germline values: CDR1 LGHDT, CDR2 YNNKEL (reference sequence). The junction had 4 bases not matched to a gene; V was cut back by 1 base and J by 5 bases. Here immunoSEQ multiplex PCR was the method, and the copy in TCRdb shows in-frame clones only, minus some. The sample records about 190,000 clones, around 80% being singletons. The data were obtained in a study of blood T cell repertoires in COVID-19. As for the study in general: Sample material is recorded as cDNA or gDNA derived from T cells, B-cell-depleted T cells, or PBMCs.

The chain links TRBV3-1 (or the pseudogene TRBV3-2) to TRBJ2-7; 8 nucleotides align to TRBD1. Sequenced: peripheral blood. The source of this sequence is a human donor in a cohort sampled during active COVID-19. For the CDR3, the DNA is TGTGCCAGCAGCCAAGGCAGGACAGGGCACGAGCAGTACGTC. As protein: CASSQGRTGHEQYV.